Sequencing of this TCR beta chain was carried out in a study of blood T cell repertoires in COVID-19. The wider study: Spain, Italy and the United States supplied samples that represented acute and convalescent COVID-19. Sample material is recorded as cDNA or gDNA derived from T cells, B-cell-depleted T cells, or PBMCs.

Per germline, CDR1 LGHNA and CDR2 YSLEER. The CDR3 has 15 amino acids. In the authors' methods: It was from reference gene primer amplification that nucleated cell counts were estimated. Produced via immunoSEQ multiplex PCR; TCRdb's table is partial and in-frame only. V and J calls and clone size are those listed in that table; D and trimming were worked out from the DNA. The sample has some 160,000 clones; approximately 83% are singletons. This clone has a single count. A junction end diverges from the germline sequence, so it may reflect a read error. The genes are TRBV4-3 and TRBJ2-6; D is uncertain. Source material: peripheral blood. This TCR derives from a man between 70 and 80 years old who had recovered from COVID-19. The DNA for the CDR3 is TGCGCCAGCAGCCAAGATCAGACTGGAGCCAACGTCCTGACTTTC. It yields the protein CASSQDQTGANVLTF.